The TCR beta chain described here comes from a study of early T cells in non-severe SARS-CoV-2 infection. Background on the study: From unsorted whole blood, bulk RNA was sequenced, and the chains remained unpaired.

TCRdb independently ran MiXCR on the 5' RACE reads; one entry per CDR3 protein. The data show about 37,000 distinct CDR3 sequences, approximately 8% seen once. This clonotype has a handful of counts. V lost 5 bases and J lost 3, with 14 bases in between. Germline CDR1 is MNHEY and CDR2 is SVGEGT. The CDR3 runs 14 residues. Sequenced material: whole blood, taken at baseline. The chain combines TRBV6-2 or TRBV6-3 with TRBJ2-7, with D maybe TRBD2 (5 bases). The clonotype was recovered from an adult who was a healthcare worker with PCR-confirmed SARS-CoV-2 infection or an uninfected control (not recorded which). CDR3 nucleotides: TGTGCCAGCAGTGAGGTCATGACTAACTACGAGCAGTACTTC. It encodes CASSEVMTNYEQYF.